This entry is about one T cell receptor (beta chain). Its target antigen remains unknown. Per-nucleotide qualities are absent, and no much larger clonotype sits a single base away. The sample belongs to a study of cytomegalovirus exposure and HLA in healthy donors (dated by TCRdb to between 2016 and 2019). Concerning the study at large: According to an earlier analysis of a few hundred of the donors, some 170 million T cells yielded approximately 120 million unique TCR beta sequences and about 300 Gb of sequence data. An early release covering around 630 HLA-typed donors comprised about 300 gigabases of sequencing data and roughly 85 million unique TCR sequences. Among the approximately 400 genotyped donors, around 79% belonged to the genetic ancestry cluster associated with self-reported Caucasian donors. The study aimed to test whether cataloging public T cell receptors could reveal signatures of past pathogen exposure. Using immunosequencing, the study profiled T cell repertoires from some 670 subjects and related those repertoires to cytomegalovirus serostatus. A separate validation cohort of 100 to 150 different subjects was used in addition to the roughly 720-subject first cohort. High-throughput TCR immunosequencing, statistical association of individual TCRs with disease status, and machine learning were combined to predict cytomegalovirus infection status. To study patterns of TCR occurrence, a later analysis re-analyzed previously published TCR beta repertoires from hundreds of donors and added high-resolution HLA genotyping. Rather than drawing on any new phenotypic data, the later analysis identified candidate immune exposures from TCR beta sequences and the way those sequences occurred across donors. An earlier analysis of 587 of the donors applied high-throughput TCR beta sequencing to assess whether each TCR beta V gene segment acted as functional or pseudogenic. Donor age, sex, ethnicity and CMV serostatus were compiled alongside the repertoire data. A later genetic analysis used genome-wide SNP genotypes for about 65% of the roughly 670 donors, treating that subset as a discovery cohort. All discovery cohort repertoires had been generated on a single sequencing platform. HLA typing covered class I and class II loci at four-digit resolution. Typing coverage differed by locus: A, B, C, DRB1 and DQB1 were typed in roughly 620-640 donors, DQA1 in roughly 510, DPA1 in some 570, and DPB1 in approximately 450. Because of strong linkage in the cohort, roughly five DR-DQ haplotypes were treated as single units for association and clustering. Across about 380 genotyped donors of the cohort, an average of about 250,000 unique TCR beta nucleotide sequences per donor were sequenced, and approximately 17% of those sequences were non-productive. What the authors observed across the whole study: In a later analysis, the rate of TCR association differed among HLA loci, with DRB1 alleles having the most associated TCRs and HLA-C alleles having the fewest. Because counts were too low, roughly 18 rarely observed V segments, including chromosome 9 orphons, were left out of the earlier analysis of approximately 580 of the donors. Presence/absence analyses assumed roughly uniform sequencing depth across donors, an assumption that may not hold. Because HLA typing was missing for some donors at each locus, association tests included only the typed subset. In a later analysis, HLA-associated TCR beta chains showed more clonal expansion and lower generation probabilities than non-associated chains that were equally common. A group of highly shared sequence variants was considered likely to be a technical artifact of the sequencing pipeline. A later analysis found that most CMV-associated TCR beta chains appeared HLA-restricted, with HLA associations seemingly driven largely by CMV exposure. While some public TCRs were present in many individuals, most TCR sequences turned up only very rarely across donors. When HLA alleles, especially DR and DQ, strongly co-occurred, attributing TCR associations to individual alleles was difficult. The classifier was reported to diagnose cytomegalovirus status with high specificity and sensitivity in both the original cohort and the validation cohort. Three of the identified cytomegalovirus-associated TCR beta chains were confirmed in vitro to be specific for cytomegalovirus antigens. A later analysis associated 16,951 TCR beta sequences with specific HLA alleles at a false discovery rate of 0.05. A further reported finding was that TCR beta sequences accurately predicted the HLA-A and HLA-B alleles for most subjects in the first cohort. According to a later analysis, parvovirus B19, influenza, CMV and Epstein-Barr virus appeared linked to several top co-occurrence clusters. Some IMGT-functional V segments, including TRBV6-2 and TRBV6-3, could not be distinguished by the 87-base-pair reads and were therefore excluded. According to a later genetic analysis, donors in an Asian-associated ancestry cluster had fewer N-insertions in productive TCRs than the roughly 700-donor mean. In a later genetic analysis, a missense DCLRE1C variant was associated with V-gene and J-gene trimming of TCR beta chains, and the association was replicated in an independent cohort. Immune exposure information for the cohort was limited to CMV serostatus. According to the authors, the approach could potentially be generalized to other disease states and immunological phenotypes. Correlated functional status among segregating V segments might be attributable to linkage disequilibrium, but an unknown experimental factor could not be ruled out. In this cohort, only TCR beta chains were sequenced, and detectable features were limited by the absence of alpha or paired-chain data. In the study, approximately 150 TCR beta chains were listed as associated with cytomegalovirus. An earlier analysis of 587 of the donors showed that most TCR beta V segments appeared in productive rearrangements either about 90% or about 30% of the time, which broadly matched IMGT annotations.

Trimming takes 2 bases from V and 6 bases from J, and the germline ends sit 11 bases apart. The germline V gene encodes CDR1 SGHTA and CDR2 FQGNSA. The CDR3 starts with the cysteine, ends with the phenylalanine, and has 15 residues. The DNA shown is the 45-base CDR3, in frame from base 1. The cohort was made up of 500 to 850 healthy bone marrow donors. Cohort members were all nominally healthy when sampled, although unrecorded immune exposures were likely present. The donor tested CMV seronegative and was one of the 352 seronegative cohort members. Every donor gave a peripheral blood sample, and the peripheral blood mononuclear cells from that sample were used for TCR beta sequencing. Genomic DNA extraction from the blood cell samples was performed with the Qiagen DNeasy Blood Extraction Kit. The library was obtained by the immunoSEQ multiplex PCR assay. For the multiplex PCR, a mixture combining 60 forward primers for TCR Vbeta segments and 13 reverse primers for TCR Jbeta segments was used. The CDR3 region of rearranged TCR beta genes was amplified from genomic DNA by a multiplex PCR assay. Amplified TCR beta libraries were sequenced as 87-base-pair reads on the Illumina HiSeq System. Under the source paper's analysis protocol: A later analysis tallied 75 million to 85 million unique TCR beta chains across the 660 or so repertoires, and approximately 9.9 million of those chains were shared by two or more donors. Raw reads were error-corrected and collapsed into unique sequences with a nearest-neighbor algorithm that merged closely related sequences to remove PCR and sequencing errors. CDR3 sequences were aligned to IMGT reference sequences to assign V, D and J gene segments. For a sequence to be retained, at least a six-nucleotide match to both a V gene segment and a J gene segment was required. A rearrangement was called productive if the CDR3 had no stop codons and remained in frame with V and J, and every other rearrangement was called non-productive. CDR3 was defined according to IMGT convention as the region running from the second conserved V-encoded cysteine to the conserved J-encoded phenylalanine. In an earlier analysis of around 600 of the donors, sequences lacking an unambiguous match to a single V gene segment were excluded. In an earlier analysis of about 590 of the donors, a V segment was called functional when productive rearrangements were above 56.7%, and segregating when the standard deviation between donors exceeded 5%. A statistical classification framework was developed to diagnose cytomegalovirus status using the catalog of TCR beta chain sequences. A later analysis assigned V and J genes by comparing TCR nucleotide sequences with IMGT/GENE-DB human TR gene sequences. Using the TCRdist pipeline, a later analysis assigned CDR3 sequences along with most-parsimonious VDJ recombination scenarios. A later analysis defined each TCR beta chain by its CDR3 amino acid sequence plus V-gene family, and excluded reads lacking a unique V-gene family. A later analysis removed 550 to 650 highly shared, low-generation-probability nucleotide sequences to deal with suspected cross-contamination and a sequencing artifact. A later analysis calculated a clonal expansion index for each public chain from normalized within-repertoire ranks of inferred template counts. Generation probabilities in a later analysis came from a VDJ recombination model fitted to out-of-frame rearrangements, and those results were checked against IGoR. In a later analysis, hypergeometric tests were used to score TCR-TCR, TCR-HLA and TCR-CMV co-occurrence, with a repertoire-size bias correction applied to TCR pairs. A later analysis estimated false discovery rates by permuting HLA or CMV assignments 20 times. In a later analysis, co-occurring TCRs were grouped using DBSCAN, and TCRdist sequence similarity was added for clustering within HLA-allele-positive subsets. For co-occurrence clustering, repertoires with fewer than 30,000 or more than 120,000 public chains were excluded, along with a handful of repertoires with anomalous nucleotide sharing. The source is immuneACCESS, and TCRdb retained only in-frame sequences with V and J called. Part of the clones is not carried over; for the studies checked, unresolved V genes explain less than half of this, and the remainder is unexplained. V and J calls and clone size are as listed in that table; D and trimming were resolved from the DNA. This sample is represented by 90,000 to 120,000 clones; roughly four fifths of them were singletons. Together, the top ten hold less than 2.5% of the sample.

The sequence is built from TRBV7-2 and TRBJ1-6; no D segment can be confidently identified. What was sequenced was PBMCs. This TCR came from a man younger than 35 in good health and CMV-seronegative. The nucleotide sequence is TGTGCCAGCAGCTTAACAGATATTCTTAATTCACCCCTCCACTTT. Its product reads: CASSLTDILNSPLHF.